Reported below is one TCR beta chain. The target antigen is unknown. The entry originates in a study of OX40 agonist ivuxolimab in advanced cancers. General study points: Clonal expansion was seen in CD4+ and CD8+ blood T cells by week 6 at 0.1 to 3.0 mg/kg. Relative to CD4+, CD8+ T cells held more expanded clones on average. Some patients without response likewise showed low normalized clonal expansion.

TCRdb keeps only in-frame clones here, not all; method: immunoSEQ multiplex PCR. The data contain around 14,000 clones, 80% of them singletons. CDR3 length: 14 residues. Germline V CDR1 and CDR2: PRHDT, FYEKMQ (reference sequence). Deletions cut 5 bases from V and 4 bases from J, with 11 bases between. The rearrangement joins TRBV13 to TRBJ2-2; D perhaps matches TRBD1 (6 bases). This receptor was identified in an adult with an advanced solid tumor such as melanoma, head and neck, liver or kidney cancer. This sample comprised CD4+ or CD8+ T cells sorted from blood, obtained in a trial of the OX40 agonist ivuxolimab. The DNA of the CDR3 is TGTGCCAGCAGCCCAGGACAGACCACCGGGGAGCTGTTTTTT. Translated: CASSPGQTTGELFF.